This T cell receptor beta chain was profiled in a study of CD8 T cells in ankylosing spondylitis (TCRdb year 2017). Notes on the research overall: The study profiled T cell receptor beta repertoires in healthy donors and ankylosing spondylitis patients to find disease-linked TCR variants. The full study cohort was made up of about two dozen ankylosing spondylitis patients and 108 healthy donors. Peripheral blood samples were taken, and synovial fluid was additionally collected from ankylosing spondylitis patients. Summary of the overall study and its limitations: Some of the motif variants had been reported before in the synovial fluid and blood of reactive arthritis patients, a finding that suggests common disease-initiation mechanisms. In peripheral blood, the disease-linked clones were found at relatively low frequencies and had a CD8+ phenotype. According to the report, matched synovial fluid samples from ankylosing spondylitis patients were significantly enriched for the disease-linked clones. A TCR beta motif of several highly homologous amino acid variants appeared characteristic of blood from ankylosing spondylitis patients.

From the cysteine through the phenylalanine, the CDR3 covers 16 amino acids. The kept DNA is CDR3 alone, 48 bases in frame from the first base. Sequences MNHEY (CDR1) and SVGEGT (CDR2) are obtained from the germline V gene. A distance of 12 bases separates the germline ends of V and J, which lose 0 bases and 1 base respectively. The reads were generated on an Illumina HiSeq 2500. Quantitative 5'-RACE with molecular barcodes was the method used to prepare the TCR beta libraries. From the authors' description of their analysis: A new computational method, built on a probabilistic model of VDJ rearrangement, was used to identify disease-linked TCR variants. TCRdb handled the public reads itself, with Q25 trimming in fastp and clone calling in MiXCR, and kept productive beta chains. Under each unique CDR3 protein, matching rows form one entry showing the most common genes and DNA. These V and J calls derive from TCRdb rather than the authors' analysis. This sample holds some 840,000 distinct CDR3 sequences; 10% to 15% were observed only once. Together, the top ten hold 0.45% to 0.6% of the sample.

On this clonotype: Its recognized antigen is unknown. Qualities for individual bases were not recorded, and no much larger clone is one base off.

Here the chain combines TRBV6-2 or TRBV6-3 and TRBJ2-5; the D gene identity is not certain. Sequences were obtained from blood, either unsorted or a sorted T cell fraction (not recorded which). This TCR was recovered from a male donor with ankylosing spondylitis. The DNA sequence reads TGTGCCAGCAGTTACTCGATGGCGTCCCCCCAAGAGACCCAGTACTTC. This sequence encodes CASSYSMASPQETQYF.